This T cell receptor beta chain stems from a study of blood T cell repertoires in COVID-19. About the study: Nucleic acid was either cDNA or gDNA, and it came from T cells, B-cell-depleted T cells, or PBMCs.

Ages ranged from about 18 to 89 years, with residence in about two dozen US areas. Clinical histories supplied by participants themselves formed the basis of cohort assignment. Study processing details: Reference gene primers were amplified, and this amplification served to estimate nucleated cell counts. Assay used: immunoSEQ multiplex PCR; TCRdb lists only in-frame clones, some missing. That table gives V, J and clone size, and the DNA gave D and trimming. The table shows under 200,000 clones, with 82% occurring only once. Deletions cut 4 bases from V and 0 bases from J, with 9 bases between. The CDR3 covers 14 residues. Germline V gene lookup returns CDR1 SGDLS and CDR2 YYNGEE.

The rearrangement links TRBV9 to TRBJ2-3, with D perhaps TRBD1 (5 bases). The specimen sequenced was PBMCs or T cells enriched from blood (not recorded which). This clonotype was sampled from a man between 45 and 60 years old who had recovered from COVID-19. The CDR3 here is CASSSRDSTDTQYF. CDR3 nucleotide sequence: TGTGCCAGCAGCTCCAGGGATAGCACAGATACGCAGTATTTT.